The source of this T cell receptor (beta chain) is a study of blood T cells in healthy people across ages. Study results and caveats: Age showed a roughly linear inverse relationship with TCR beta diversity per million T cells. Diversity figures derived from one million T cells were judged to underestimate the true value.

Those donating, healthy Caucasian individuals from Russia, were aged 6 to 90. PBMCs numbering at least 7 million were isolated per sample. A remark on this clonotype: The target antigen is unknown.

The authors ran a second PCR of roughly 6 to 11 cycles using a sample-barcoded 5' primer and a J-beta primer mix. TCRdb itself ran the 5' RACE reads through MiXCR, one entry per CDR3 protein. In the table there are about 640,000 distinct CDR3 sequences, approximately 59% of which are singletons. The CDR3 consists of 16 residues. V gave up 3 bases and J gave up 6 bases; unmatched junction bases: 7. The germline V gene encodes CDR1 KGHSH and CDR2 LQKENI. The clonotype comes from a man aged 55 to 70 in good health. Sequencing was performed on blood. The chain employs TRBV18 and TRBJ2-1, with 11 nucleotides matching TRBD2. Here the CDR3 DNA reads TGTGCCAGCTCACCGCCTAGCGGGGGGACCGGCAATGAGCAGTTCTTC. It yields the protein CASSPPSGGTGNEQFF.